This T cell receptor (beta chain) was captured by sequencing in a study of blood T cell repertoires in COVID-19. About the research overall: Samples representing acute and convalescent COVID-19 were sourced from the United States, Italy and Spain. Sources were T cells, B-cell-depleted T cells, or PBMCs; the material itself was cDNA or gDNA.

Seattle patients were enrolled during active infection and followed longitudinally. Original handling: For nucleated cells, counts were estimated from reference gene primer amplification. Measured with immunoSEQ multiplex PCR; TCRdb has only the in-frame clones, and not every one. Clone size and the V and J calls come from that table; the DNA yielded D and trimming. This sample has some 250,000 clones, with roughly nine tenths found just once. There are 12 residues in the CDR3. Germline V gene sequence: CDR1 SGDLS, CDR2 YYNGEE. V shed 3 bases and J shed 1 base, with 4 bases lying between them. This chain links TRBV9 with TRBJ1-1; no firm D call. The source material was peripheral blood. This receptor was identified in a young woman with COVID-19, enrolled during active disease. The CDR3 sequence is CASSDRNTEAFF. The CDR3 bases are TGTGCCAGCAGCGACAGGAACACTGAAGCTTTCTTT.